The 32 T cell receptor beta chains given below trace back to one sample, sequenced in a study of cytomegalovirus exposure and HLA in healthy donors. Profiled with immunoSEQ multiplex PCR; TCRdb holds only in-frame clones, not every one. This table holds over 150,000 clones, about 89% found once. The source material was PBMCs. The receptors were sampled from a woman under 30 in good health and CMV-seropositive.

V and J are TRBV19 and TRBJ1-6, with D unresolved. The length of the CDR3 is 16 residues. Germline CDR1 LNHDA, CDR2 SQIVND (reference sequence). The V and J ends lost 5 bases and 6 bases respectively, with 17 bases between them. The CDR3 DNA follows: TGTGCCAGTAGTCTCCAAGGCGGGCGGATTAATTCACCCCTCCACTTT. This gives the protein CASSLQGGRINSPLHF.

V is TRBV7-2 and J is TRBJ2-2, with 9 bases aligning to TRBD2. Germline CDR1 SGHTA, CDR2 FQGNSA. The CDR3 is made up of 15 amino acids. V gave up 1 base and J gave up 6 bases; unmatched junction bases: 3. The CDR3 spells CASSLGTSVAGELFF. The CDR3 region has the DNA TGTGCCAGCAGCTTAGGGACTAGCGTGGCCGGGGAGCTGTTTTTT.

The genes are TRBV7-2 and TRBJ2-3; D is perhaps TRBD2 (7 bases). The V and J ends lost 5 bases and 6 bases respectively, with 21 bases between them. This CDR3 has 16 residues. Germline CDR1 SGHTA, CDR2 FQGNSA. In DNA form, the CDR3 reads TGTGCCAGCAGCCGAATGGGGGCGGGAGCGGCGGATACGCAGTATTTT. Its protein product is CASSRMGAGAADTQYF.

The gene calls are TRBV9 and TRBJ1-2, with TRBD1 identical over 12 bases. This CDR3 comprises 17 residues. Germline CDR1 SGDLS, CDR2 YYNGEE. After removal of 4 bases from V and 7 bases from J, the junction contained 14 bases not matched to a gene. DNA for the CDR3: TGTGCCAGCAGCCCGACCGGGACAGGGGGCGCTGGGGTTGGCTACACCTTC. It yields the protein CASSPTGTGGAGVGYTF. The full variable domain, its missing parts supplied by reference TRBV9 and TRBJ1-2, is DSGVTQTPKHLITATGQRVTLRCSPRSGDLSVYWYQQSLDQGLQFLIQYYNGEERAKGNILERFSAQQFPDLHSELNLSSLELGDSALYFCASSPTGTGGAGVGYTFGSGTRLTVV.

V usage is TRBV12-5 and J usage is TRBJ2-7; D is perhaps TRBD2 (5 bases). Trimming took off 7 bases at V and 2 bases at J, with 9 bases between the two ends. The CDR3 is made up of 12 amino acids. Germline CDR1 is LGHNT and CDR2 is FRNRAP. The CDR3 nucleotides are TGTGCTAGTGAGGAGGAAACCTACGAGCAGTACTTC. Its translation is CASEEETYEQYF.

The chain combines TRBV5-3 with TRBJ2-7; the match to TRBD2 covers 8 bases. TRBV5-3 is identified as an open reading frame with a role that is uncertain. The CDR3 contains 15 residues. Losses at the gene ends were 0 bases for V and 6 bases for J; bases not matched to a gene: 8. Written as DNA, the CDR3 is TGTGCCAGAAGCTTGGGCCGACTAGCGCCTCCCGAGCAGTACTTC. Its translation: CARSLGRLAPPEQYF.

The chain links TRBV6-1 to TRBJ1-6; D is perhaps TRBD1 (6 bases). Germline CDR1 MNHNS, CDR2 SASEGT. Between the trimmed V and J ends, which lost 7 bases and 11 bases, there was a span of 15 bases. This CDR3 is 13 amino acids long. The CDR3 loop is CASTEGGGPPLHF. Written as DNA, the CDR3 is TGTGCCAGCACCGAGGGAGGGGGTCCACCCCTCCACTTT.

CDR3 region: CASSESSGNYEQYF. The CDR3 bases are TGTGCCAGCAGCGAAAGTAGCGGCAACTACGAGCAGTACTTC. This chain links TRBV9 with TRBJ2-7, with D possibly TRBD2 on 6 matching bases. The CDR3 has 14 residues. V lost 3 bases and J lost 3, with 13 bases in between. In germline, CDR1 is SGDLS, CDR2 YYNGEE.

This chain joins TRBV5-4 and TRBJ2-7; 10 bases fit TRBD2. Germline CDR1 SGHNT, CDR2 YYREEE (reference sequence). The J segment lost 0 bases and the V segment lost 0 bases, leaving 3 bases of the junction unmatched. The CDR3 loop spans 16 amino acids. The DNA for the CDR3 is TGTGCCAGCAGCTTGGGAGCGGGAGGGAACTCCTACGAGCAGTACTTC. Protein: CASSLGAGGNSYEQYF. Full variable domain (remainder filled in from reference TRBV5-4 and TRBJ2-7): ETGVTQSPTHLIKTRGQQVTLRCSSQSGHNTVSWYQQALGQGPQFIFQYYREEENGRGNFPPRFSGLQFPNYSSELNVNALELDDSALYLCASSLGAGGNSYEQYFGPGTRLTVT.

The CDR3 DNA is TGTGCCAGCAGCAAAACAGGGCAGGGGGAGACCCAGTACTTC. Translated: CASSKTGQGETQYF. V gene TRBV7-7 combines with J gene TRBJ2-5, with D tentatively TRBD1 (6 bases). Germline V CDR1 and CDR2: SSHAT, FNYEAQ (reference sequence). The CDR3 contains 14 residues. Between the trimmed V and J ends, which lost 5 bases and 5 bases, there was a span of 15 bases.

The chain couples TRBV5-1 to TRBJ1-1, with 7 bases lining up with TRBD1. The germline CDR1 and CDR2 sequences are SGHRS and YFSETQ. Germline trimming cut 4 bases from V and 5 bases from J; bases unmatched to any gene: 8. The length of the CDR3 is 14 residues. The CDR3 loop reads CASSPGPQGTEAFF. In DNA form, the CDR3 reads TGCGCCAGCAGCCCTGGCCCACAGGGGACTGAAGCTTTCTTT.

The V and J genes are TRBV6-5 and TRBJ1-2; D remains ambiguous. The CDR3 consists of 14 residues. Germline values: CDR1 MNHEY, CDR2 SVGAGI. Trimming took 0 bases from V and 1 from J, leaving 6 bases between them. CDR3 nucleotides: TGTGCCAGCAGTTACTCCTTCGGTAACTATGGCTACACCTTC. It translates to CASSYSFGNYGYTF.

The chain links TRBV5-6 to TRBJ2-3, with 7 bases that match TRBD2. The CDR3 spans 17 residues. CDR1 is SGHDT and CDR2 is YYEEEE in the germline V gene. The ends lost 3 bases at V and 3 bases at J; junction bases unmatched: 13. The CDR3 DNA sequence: TGTGCCAGCAGCTCCCTTCGGGGGGTTCATTTTACAGATACGCAGTATTTT. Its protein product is CASSSLRGVHFTDTQYF.

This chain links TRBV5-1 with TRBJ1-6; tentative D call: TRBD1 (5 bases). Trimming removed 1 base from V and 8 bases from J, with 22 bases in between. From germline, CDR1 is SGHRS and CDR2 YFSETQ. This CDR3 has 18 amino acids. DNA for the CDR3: TGCGCCAGCAGCTTGTCAGGGAACCATCCGCCTGGGGATTCACCCCTCCACTTT. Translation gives CASSLSGNHPPGDSPLHF. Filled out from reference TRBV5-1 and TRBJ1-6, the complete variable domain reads KAGVTQTPRYLIKTRGQQVTLSCSPISGHRSVSWYQQTPGQGLQFLFEYFSETQRNKGNFPGRFSGRQFSNSRSEMNVSTLELGDSALYLCASSLSGNHPPGDSPLHFGNGTRLTVT.

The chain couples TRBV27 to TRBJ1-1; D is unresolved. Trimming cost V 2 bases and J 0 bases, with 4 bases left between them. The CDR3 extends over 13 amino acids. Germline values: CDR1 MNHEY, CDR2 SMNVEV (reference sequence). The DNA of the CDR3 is TGTGCCAGCAGTTTACGGTTGAACACTGAAGCTTTCTTT. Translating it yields CASSLRLNTEAFF.

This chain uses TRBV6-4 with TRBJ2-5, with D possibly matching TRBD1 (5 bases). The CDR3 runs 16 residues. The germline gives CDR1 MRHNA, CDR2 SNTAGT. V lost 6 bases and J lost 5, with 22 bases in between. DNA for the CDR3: TGTGCCAGCAGCCCTCTTCCTAGGGCAGGGCGGGAGACCCAGTACTTC. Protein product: CASSPLPRAGRETQYF.

CDR3 sequence: CASSDSARAGAGNTIYF. The CDR3 nucleotides read TGTGCCAGCAGTGATTCGGCCCGGGCAGGGGCTGGAAACACCATATATTTT. This chain connects TRBV25-1 to TRBJ1-3; TRBD1 is a possible D gene (6 bases). Trimming pared 3 bases from V and 2 bases from J, leaving 17 bases between. The CDR3 sequence is 17 residues long. Per the germline V gene, CDR1 is MGHDK and CDR2 is SYGVNS.

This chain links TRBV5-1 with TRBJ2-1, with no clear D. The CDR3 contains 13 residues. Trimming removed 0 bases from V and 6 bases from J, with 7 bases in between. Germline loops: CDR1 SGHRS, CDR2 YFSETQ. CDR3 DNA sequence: TGCGCCAGCAGCTTGGCTCCAGTCAATGAGCAGTTCTTC. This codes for CASSLAPVNEQFF.

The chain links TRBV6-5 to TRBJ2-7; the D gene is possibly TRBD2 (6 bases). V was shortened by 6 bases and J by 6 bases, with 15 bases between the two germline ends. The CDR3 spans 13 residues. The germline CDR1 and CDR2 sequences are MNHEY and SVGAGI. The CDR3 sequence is CASSSGSPGEQYF. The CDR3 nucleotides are TGTGCCAGCAGCTCCGGGAGTCCAGGCGAGCAGTACTTC.

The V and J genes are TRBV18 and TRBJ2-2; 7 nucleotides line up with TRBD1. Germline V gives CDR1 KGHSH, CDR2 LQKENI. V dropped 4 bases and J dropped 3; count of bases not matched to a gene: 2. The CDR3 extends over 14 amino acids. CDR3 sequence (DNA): TGTGCCAGCTCACTCCAGGGGGACACCGGGGAGCTGTTTTTT. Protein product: CASSLQGDTGELFF.

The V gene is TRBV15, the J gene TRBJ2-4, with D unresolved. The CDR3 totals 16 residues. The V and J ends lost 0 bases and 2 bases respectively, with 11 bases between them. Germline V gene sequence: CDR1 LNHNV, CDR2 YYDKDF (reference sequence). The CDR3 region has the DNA TGTGCCACCAGCAGAGATTTATTCCCTACCAAAAACATTCAGTACTTC. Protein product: CATSRDLFPTKNIQYF.

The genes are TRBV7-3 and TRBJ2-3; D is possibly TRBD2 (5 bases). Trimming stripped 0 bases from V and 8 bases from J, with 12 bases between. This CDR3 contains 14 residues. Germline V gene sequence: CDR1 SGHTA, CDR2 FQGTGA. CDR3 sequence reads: CASSLTSLEGTQYF. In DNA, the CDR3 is TGTGCCAGCAGCTTAACGTCCCTCGAGGGTACGCAGTATTTT.

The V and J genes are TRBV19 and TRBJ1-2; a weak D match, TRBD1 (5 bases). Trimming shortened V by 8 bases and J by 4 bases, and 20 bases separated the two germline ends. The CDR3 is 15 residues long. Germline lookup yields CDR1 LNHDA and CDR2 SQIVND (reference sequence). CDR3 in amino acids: CASLKYPGTFYGYTF. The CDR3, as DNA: TGTGCCAGTCTCAAGTACCCCGGGACTTTCTATGGCTACACCTTC.

The DNA of the CDR3 is TGTGCCAGTAGGAGCGTCGGGGGGGCCCCTAACTATGGCTACACCTTC. Translation gives CASRSVGGAPNYGYTF. The chain carries TRBV19 and TRBJ1-2; D may be TRBD1 (6 bases). V dropped 6 bases and J dropped 0 bases, with 17 bases sitting between them. The CDR3 has 16 amino acids. In germline, CDR1 is LNHDA, CDR2 SQIVND (reference sequence).

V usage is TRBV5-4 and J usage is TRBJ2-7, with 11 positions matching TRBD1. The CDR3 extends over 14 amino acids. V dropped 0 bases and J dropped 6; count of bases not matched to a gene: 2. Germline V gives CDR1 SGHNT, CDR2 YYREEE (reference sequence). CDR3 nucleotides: TGTGCCAGCAGCTTGGAAGGGACAGGGGGCGAGCAGTACTTC. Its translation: CASSLEGTGGEQYF. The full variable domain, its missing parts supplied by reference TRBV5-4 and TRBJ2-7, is ETGVTQSPTHLIKTRGQQVTLRCSSQSGHNTVSWYQQALGQGPQFIFQYYREEENGRGNFPPRFSGLQFPNYSSELNVNALELDDSALYLCASSLEGTGGEQYFGPGTRLTVT.

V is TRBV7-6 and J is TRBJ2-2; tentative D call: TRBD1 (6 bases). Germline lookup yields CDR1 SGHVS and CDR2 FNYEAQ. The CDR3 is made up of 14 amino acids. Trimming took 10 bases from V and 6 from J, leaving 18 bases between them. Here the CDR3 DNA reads TGTGCCACAAGCTTGGGGGCTGAGTCCGGGGAGCTGTTTTTT. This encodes CATSLGAESGELFF. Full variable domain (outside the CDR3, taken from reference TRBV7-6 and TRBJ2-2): GAGVSQSPRYKVTKRGQDVALRCDPISGHVSLYWYRQALGQGPEFLTYFNYEAQQDKSGLPNDRFSAERPEGSISTLTIQRTEQRDSAMYRCATSLGAESGELFFGEGSRLTVL.

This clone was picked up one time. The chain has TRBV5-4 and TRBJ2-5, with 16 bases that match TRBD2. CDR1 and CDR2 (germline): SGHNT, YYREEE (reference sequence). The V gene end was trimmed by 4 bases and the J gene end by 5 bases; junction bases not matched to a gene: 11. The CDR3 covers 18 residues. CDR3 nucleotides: TGTGCCAGCAGCCTTCCCGGGACTAGCGGGAGGGCCGGCGAGACCCAGTACTTC. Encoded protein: CASSLPGTSGRAGETQYF.

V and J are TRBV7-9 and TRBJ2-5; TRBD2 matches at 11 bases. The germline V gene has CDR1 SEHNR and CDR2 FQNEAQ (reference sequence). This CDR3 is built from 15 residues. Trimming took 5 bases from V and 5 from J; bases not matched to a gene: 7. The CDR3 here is CASSILAGGKETQYF. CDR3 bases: TGTGCCAGCAGCATTCTAGCGGGAGGAAAGGAGACCCAGTACTTC. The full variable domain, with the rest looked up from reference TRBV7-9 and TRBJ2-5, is DTGVSQNPRHKITKRGQNVTFRCDPISEHNRLYWYRQTLGQGPEFLTYFQNEAQLEKSRLLSDRFSAERPKGSFSTLEIQRTEQGDSAMYLCASSILAGGKETQYFGPGTRLLVL.

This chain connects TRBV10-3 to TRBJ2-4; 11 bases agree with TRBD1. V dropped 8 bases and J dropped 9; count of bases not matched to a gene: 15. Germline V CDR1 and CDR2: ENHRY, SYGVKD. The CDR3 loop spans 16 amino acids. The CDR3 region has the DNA TGTGCCATCGGGGACACCCGGACAGGGGGCGGCGGCATTCAGTACTTC. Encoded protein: CAIGDTRTGGGGIQYF.

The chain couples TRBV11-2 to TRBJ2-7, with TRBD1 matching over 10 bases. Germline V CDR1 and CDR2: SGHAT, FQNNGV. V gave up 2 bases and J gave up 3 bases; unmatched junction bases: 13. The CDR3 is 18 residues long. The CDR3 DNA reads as TGTGCCAGCAGCTTACCCTCGGGGGGTTGGGACAGGGGCTACGAGCAGTACTTC. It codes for CASSLPSGGWDRGYEQYF.

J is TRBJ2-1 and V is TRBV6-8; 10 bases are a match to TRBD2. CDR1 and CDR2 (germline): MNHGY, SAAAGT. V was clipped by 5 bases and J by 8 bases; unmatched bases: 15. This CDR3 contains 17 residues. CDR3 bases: TGTGCCAGCAGTATAACGCTAGCGGGAGTGTCACCCGATGAGCAGTTCTTC. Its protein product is CASSITLAGVSPDEQFF.

The CDR3 loop reads CASIRGGGETQYF. The CDR3 nucleotides are TGTGCCTCTATCCGGGGCGGGGGAGAGACCCAGTACTTC. The rearrangement links TRBV28 to TRBJ2-5, with 7 bases that match TRBD2. The CDR3 totals 13 residues. The germline V gene encodes CDR1 MDHEN and CDR2 SYDVKM. Germline trimming cut 11 bases from V and 4 bases from J; bases unmatched to any gene: 10.